This entry is about one T cell receptor (beta chain). Antigen: not known. This sample was taken from a study of T cells after yellow fever vaccination. Study information: Low-cell-number fractions were prepared with SMART-Seq v4 Ultra Low Input. Overall study results and limits: Only a minor proportion of clonotypes was detected across both CD4 and CD8 compartments. Secondary responses were weaker yet peaked faster, day 5 versus 15.

Synthesis of TCR cDNA relied on 5'RACE template switching, which attached a universal primer site and UMIs. Using its own MiXCR run on the 5' RACE reads, TCRdb lists one record per CDR3 protein. The repertoire holds over 100,000 distinct CDR3 sequences, with 7.5% to 9.5% as singletons. The J segment lost 7 bases and the V segment lost 3 bases, leaving 7 bases of the junction unmatched. CDR3 length equals 15 residues. Germline V gene data show CDR1 as MGHDK and CDR2 as SYGVNS. The material sequenced was CD8+ T cells sorted from PBMCs, taken 45 days after the yellow fever booster vaccination. J is TRBJ2-1 and V is TRBV25-1; 9 nucleotides align to TRBD2. The receptor comes from a man aged 30 to 45 who received the YFV17D yellow fever vaccine. The CDR3 region is CASSEIAGVTNEQFF. CDR3 sequence (DNA): TGTGCCAGCAGTGAGATAGCGGGAGTCACAAATGAGCAGTTCTTC. Based on the CDR3 plus reference TRBV25-1 and TRBJ2-1, the full variable domain is EADIYQTPRYLVIGTGKKITLECSQTMGHDKMYWYQQDPGMELHLIHYSYGVNSTEKGDLSSESTVSRIRTEHFPLTLESARPSHTSQYLCASSEIAGVTNEQFFGPGTRLTVL.